These 5 T cell receptor beta chains originate from one sample sequenced in a study of post-analysis software for immune sequencing data. No antigen has been assigned to these receptors. The TCR beta cDNA libraries contained unique molecular identifiers. TCRdb reprocessed the PCR reads with MiXCR, giving one entry per CDR3 protein. Among roughly 600,000 distinct CDR3 sequences listed, 44% were seen once. Findings and limits, study-wide: Relative to controls, patients had a few TRBV segments at higher frequency, with TRBV5-6, TRBV5-1 and TRBV20-1 among these.

The sequencing sample was made of blood. The receptors stem from a girl aged 5-17 years with multiple sclerosis.

This chain connects TRBV4-1 to TRBJ2-2; 7 positions agree with TRBD1. The germline gives CDR1 MGHRA, CDR2 YSYEKL. V lost 4 bases and J lost 3; bases outside the gene matches: 5. This CDR3 has 15 residues. The DNA for the CDR3 is TGCGCCAGCAGCCCGAGGGGGCTAGACACCGGGGAGCTGTTTTTT. Its protein product is CASSPRGLDTGELFF.

This chain uses TRBV12-3 or TRBV12-4 with TRBJ1-5; TRBD1 might be the D (6 bases). The CDR3 spans 14 residues. Trimming removed 5 bases at V and 4 bases at J, with 12 bases between. CDR3 in amino acids: CASSGGPRNQPQHF. The CDR3 bases are TGTGCCAGCAGTGGGGGCCCAAGGAATCAGCCCCAGCATTTT.

Only a few counts were recorded for this clonotype. The rearrangement joins TRBV11-3 to TRBJ2-4; TRBD1 is a possible D gene (6 bases). Matching the DNA end better, TRBJ2-7 makes the J call doubtful. Per germline, CDR1 SGHNT and CDR2 YENEEA. This CDR3 is 14 amino acids long. CDR3 sequence: CASKRQDYSYEQYF. The CDR3 bases are TGTGCCAGCAAACGACAGGATTACTCCTACGAGCAGTACTTC.

This clonotype was detected a few times. The chain combines TRBV28 with TRBJ1-2; tentatively, D is TRBD1 (5 bases). This CDR3 contains 17 residues. Trimming shortened V by 8 bases and J by 0 bases, and 22 bases separated the two germline ends. In germline, CDR1 is MDHEN, CDR2 SYDVKM. Here the CDR3 reads CASFFRGYTGANYGYTF. Here the CDR3 DNA reads TGTGCCAGCTTCTTTAGGGGATACACCGGAGCTAACTATGGCTACACCTTC.

The chain joins TRBV5-1 to TRBJ2-7, with D possibly being TRBD2 (6 bases). CDR1 and CDR2 from the germline V gene are SGHRS and YFSETQ. The ends were cut back, 0 bases at V and 4 bases at J, with 20 bases in the middle. The CDR3 is made up of 17 amino acids. Written as DNA, the CDR3 is TGCGCCAGCAGCTTGGATTCCGCGCGACTAGTCGGGTACGAGCAGTACTTC. Protein sequence: CASSLDSARLVGYEQYF.